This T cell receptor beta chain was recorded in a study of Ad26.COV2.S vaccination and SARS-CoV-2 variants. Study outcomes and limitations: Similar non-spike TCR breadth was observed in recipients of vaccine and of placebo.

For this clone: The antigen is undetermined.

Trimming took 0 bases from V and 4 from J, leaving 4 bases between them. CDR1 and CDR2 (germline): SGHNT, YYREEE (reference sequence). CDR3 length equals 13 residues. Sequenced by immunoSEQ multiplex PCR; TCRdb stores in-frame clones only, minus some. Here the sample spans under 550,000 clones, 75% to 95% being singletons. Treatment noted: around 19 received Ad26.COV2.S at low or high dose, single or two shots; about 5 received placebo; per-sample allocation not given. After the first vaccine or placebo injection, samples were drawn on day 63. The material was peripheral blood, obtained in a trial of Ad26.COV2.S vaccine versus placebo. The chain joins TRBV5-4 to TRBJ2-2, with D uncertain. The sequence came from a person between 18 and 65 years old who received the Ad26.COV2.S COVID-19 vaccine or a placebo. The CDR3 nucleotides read TGTGCCAGCAGCTTGGAGCCCACCGGGGAGCTGTTTTTT. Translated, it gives CASSLEPTGELFF.